This TCR beta chain is from a study of human T cells and chemical hapten exposure. The study's findings and limits: Significantly more large CDR3 similarity clusters arose among expanded TCRs than among controls.

Noted time point: patch test 2, 6 weeks after DPC sensitization. This sample's treatment: therapeutic diphenylcyclopropenone sensitization with weekly scalp DPC. TCRdb re-analysed the RACE reads in MiXCR, keeping a single row per CDR3 protein. Of some 90,000 distinct CDR3 sequences in the sample, around 10% were seen once. This clonotype was picked up many times. The antigen is unknown. The material sequenced was whole blood, taken in connection with sensitization to the hapten diphenylcyclopropenone (DPC). This clonotype originated in a woman in her 40s with alopecia areata. Some clones in this sample may be carry-over from other donors' samples.

The CDR3 loop is CASSPTGGGFGNTEAFF. The CDR3 DNA reads as TGTGCCAGCTCACCGACAGGGGGCGGTTTTGGGAACACTGAAGCTTTCTTT. The chain has TRBV18 and TRBJ1-1, with TRBD1 identical over 10 bases. Germline values: CDR1 KGHSH, CDR2 LQKENI. CDR3 length: 17 amino acids. After removal of 3 bases from V and 1 base from J, the junction contained 8 bases not matched to a gene.